This TCR beta chain was profiled in a study of blood T cell repertoires in COVID-19. Trimming stripped 5 bases from V and 8 bases from J, with 30 bases between. Germline-derived CDR1 and CDR2 are SEHNR and FQNEAQ (reference sequence). This CDR3 has 19 amino acids. The table came from immunoSEQ multiplex PCR; TCRdb's copy has only in-frame clones and leaves some out. Seen here are approximately 170,000 clones, 70% to 90% observed once, and the top ten hold less than 0.85%. Sequencing used PBMCs or T cells enriched from blood (not recorded which). This chain links TRBV7-9 with TRBJ1-4; D may be TRBD1 (6 bases). This TCR came from a woman aged 18-29 years who had recovered from COVID-19. CDR3 DNA sequence: TGTGCCAGCAGCCCCTTAGGCGAAACGGTGGGGGCGACAAGGGAAAAACTGTTTTTT. Encoded protein: CASSPLGETVGATREKLFF.